Sequencing of this TCR beta chain was carried out in a study of cytomegalovirus exposure and HLA in healthy donors. Study in general: From roughly 180 million T cells, an earlier analysis saw roughly 120 million unique TCR beta sequences.

Notes on the study in general: Most sequenced TCRs were rare (though some public TCRs occurred in many donors). For most TCR beta V segments, an earlier analysis put the productive rate at about 87% or about 30% of the time.

V trimming: 0 bases; J trimming: 6 bases; junction bases outside the gene matches: 9. Germline V gives CDR1 SGDLS, CDR2 YYNGEE. This CDR3 has 18 residues. Points on this clone: Antigen: not known.

Primers included in the PCR were 60 Vbeta and 13 Jbeta primers. Profiling relied on immunoSEQ multiplex PCR, and the TCRdb table lists in-frame clones only, not all of them. Of fewer than 350,000 clones listed, 85% to 90% are singletons. The TCR sequence derives from a woman aged 18-35 years in good health and CMV-seronegative. The specimen sequenced was PBMCs. The V gene is TRBV9, the J gene TRBJ2-2; 12 bases map to TRBD2. The CDR3: CASSVVPSGGARAGELFF. CDR3 nucleotide sequence: TGTGCCAGCAGCGTAGTTCCTAGCGGGGGGGCCCGGGCCGGGGAGCTGTTTTTT.